This entry lists 27 T cell receptor beta chains sequenced from one sample in a study of beta chain features in type 1 diabetes. Sequencing targeted expressed TCRB transcripts, as all isolated RNA had been reverse transcribed. The repertoire was sequenced with immunoSEQ multiplex PCR; TCRdb's copy has only in-frame clones and lacks some. Found here are under 400,000 clones, 15% to 20% of them singletons; the top ten hold approximately 0.046%. The sample consisted of naive CD4+ T cells from blood. Source of these receptors: a woman aged 18-35 years in good health.

This clone was seen a handful of times. The genes are TRBV10-3 and TRBJ2-5, with TRBD1 identical over 7 bases. The CDR3 loop spans 14 amino acids. V lost 0 bases and J lost 6; bases outside the gene matches: 4. The germline V gene encodes CDR1 ENHRY and CDR2 SYGVKD. The CDR3 coding sequence is TGTGCCATCAGTGAGTCGACAGGGAGAAAGACCCAGTACTTC. Its protein product is CAISESTGRKTQYF.

A few counts support this clone. This chain uses TRBV29-1 with TRBJ2-5; D not resolved. The CDR3 runs 11 residues. V was clipped by 7 bases and J by 2 bases, with 8 bases between them. Germline V gives CDR1 SQVTM, CDR2 ANQGSEA. For the CDR3, the DNA is TGCAGCGCGCGAAGACAAGAGACCCAGTACTTC. Amino acid sequence: CSARRQETQYF. The whole variable domain, filled in from reference TRBV29-1 and TRBJ2-5, reads SAVISQKPSRDICQRGTSLTIQCQVDSQVTMMFWYRQQPGQSLTLIATANQGSEATYESGFVIDKFPISRPNLTFSTLTVSNMSPEDSSIYLCSARRQETQYFGPGTRLLVL.

This clone turned up a few times. The V call is TRBV7-2, the J call TRBJ2-1, with 7 bases that match TRBD2. The trim removed 4 bases at V and 0 bases at J, leaving 3 bases unmatched. Germline CDR1 is SGHTA and CDR2 is FQGNSA. This CDR3 is built from 15 residues. This CDR3 reads CASSSSGNSYNEQFF. CDR3 nucleotides: TGTGCCAGCAGCTCGAGCGGGAACTCCTACAATGAGCAGTTCTTC.

CDR3 nucleotide sequence: TGCGCCAGCAGGCGCACCGGGTCCAACACCGGGGAGCTGTTTTTT. It codes for CASRRTGSNTGELFF. This chain joins TRBV5-1 and TRBJ2-2; D remains ambiguous. Germline-derived CDR1 and CDR2 are SGHRS and YFSETQ. V was clipped by 5 bases and J by 2 bases, with 13 bases between them. This CDR3 comprises 15 residues.

This rearrangement joins TRBV30 to TRBJ1-2; perhaps TRBD1 as D (5 bases). Germline V CDR1 and CDR2: GTSNPN, SVGIG (reference sequence). V was clipped by 6 bases and J by 8 bases, with 13 bases between them. This CDR3 has 11 residues. This CDR3 reads CACPGSGGYTF. The CDR3 DNA is TGTGCCTGCCCAGGGTCGGGCGGCTACACCTTC.

The chain is built from TRBV9 and TRBJ2-5; D possibly corresponds to TRBD1 (5 bases). CDR3 length: 16 residues. Trimming cost V 0 bases and J 2 bases, with 14 bases left between them. Germline-derived CDR1 and CDR2 are SGDLS and YYNGEE. CDR3 protein: CASSVGEGVGQETQYF. The DNA of the CDR3 is TGTGCCAGCAGCGTAGGGGAAGGGGTTGGGCAAGAGACCCAGTACTTC.

The gene calls are TRBV27 and TRBJ1-5; D is possibly TRBD1 (6 bases). Germline V lookup: CDR1 MNHEY, CDR2 SMNVEV (reference sequence). V was cut by 5 bases and J by 1 base, with 12 bases left in between. The CDR3 runs to 15 residues. CDR3 bases: TGTGCCAGCAGTACCTACAGGGAGAGCAATCAGCCCCAGCATTTT. Its protein is CASSTYRESNQPQHF.

This clone has a handful of counts. Within the sample, other DNA sequences also encode this same CDR3. The V gene is TRBV25-1, the J gene TRBJ1-2; D is unresolved. Deletions cut 2 bases from V and 2 bases from J, with 6 bases between. This CDR3 contains 13 residues. Germline values: CDR1 MGHDK, CDR2 SYGVNS. The CDR3 nucleotides read TGTGCCAGCAGTGAAGGGCAGAACTATGGCTACACCTTC. Protein: CASSEGQNYGYTF.

The chain has TRBV30 and TRBJ1-5; no reliable D call. CDR3 length: 13 amino acids. With 5 bases removed from V and 0 bases from J, the gap between germline ends came to 8 bases. Germline CDR1 GTSNPN, CDR2 SVGIG (reference sequence). The CDR3 is CAWGESSNQPQHF. In nucleotides, the CDR3 is TGTGCCTGGGGGGAGTCTAGCAATCAGCCCCAGCATTTT.

V and J are TRBV29-1 and TRBJ1-2, with D tentatively TRBD1 (6 bases). This CDR3 contains 13 residues. Trimming removed 6 bases from V and 0 bases from J, with 11 bases in between. Germline V gene lookup returns CDR1 SQVTM and CDR2 ANQGSEA. The CDR3 loop is CSVRRTANYGYTF. Here the CDR3 DNA reads TGCAGCGTCAGACGGACAGCTAACTATGGCTACACCTTC.

This clone came up a few times. The chain employs TRBV29-1 and TRBJ2-5, with 7 bases fitting TRBD2. V lost 6 bases, J lost 5 bases, and 6 bases stayed unmatched. Germline lookup yields CDR1 SQVTM and CDR2 ANQGSEA. The CDR3 spans 12 residues. The CDR3 DNA follows: TGCAGCGTGGCAGCGGGATACGAGACCCAGTACTTC. This codes for CSVAAGYETQYF.

The rearrangement uses TRBV29-1 and TRBJ1-5; perhaps TRBD1 as D (5 bases). Germline V gene data show CDR1 as SQVTM and CDR2 as ANQGSEA. The CDR3 is 14 residues long. The V end was cut by 5 bases, the J end by 2 bases, with 13 bases between. CDR3: CSVSVGLGNQPQHF. The CDR3 DNA reads as TGCAGCGTTTCCGTGGGGCTGGGCAATCAGCCCCAGCATTTT.

The rearrangement joins TRBV27 to TRBJ2-7; a weak D match, TRBD2 (6 bases). Germline CDR1 reads MNHEY; CDR2 reads SMNVEV (reference sequence). V lost 4 bases to trimming and J lost 0 bases, with 13 bases between them. This CDR3 spans 15 amino acids. The DNA of the CDR3 is TGTGCCAGCAGTTCAACGGGACTTTCCTCCTACGAGCAGTACTTC. The encoded protein is CASSSTGLSSYEQYF.

V gene TRBV5-1 combines with J gene TRBJ2-5; 10 bases align to TRBD1. Trimming removed 4 bases from V and 5 bases from J; junction bases left unmatched: 8. CDR3 length: 15 residues. Germline CDR1 is SGHRS and CDR2 is YFSETQ. CDR3 in DNA: TGCGCCAGCAGCCCAGACAGGGGGCGTCTCGAGACCCAGTACTTC. Amino acid sequence: CASSPDRGRLETQYF. Together with reference TRBV5-1 and TRBJ2-5, the CDR3 gives the full variable domain: KAGVTQTPRYLIKTRGQQVTLSCSPISGHRSVSWYQQTPGQGLQFLFEYFSETQRNKGNFPGRFSGRQFSNSRSEMNVSTLELGDSALYLCASSPDRGRLETQYFGPGTRLLVL.

This clone was seen a few times. CDR3 amino acids: CASSLEVLGAGELFF. For the CDR3, the DNA is TGTGCCAGCAGCCTAGAGGTGCTAGGGGCCGGGGAGCTGTTTTTT. The chain uses TRBV7-9 and TRBJ2-2, with a tentative D call TRBD1 (5 bases). The V and J ends lost 5 bases and 6 bases respectively, with 16 bases between them. The CDR3 runs to 15 residues. The V gene's germline CDR1 is SEHNR and CDR2 FQNEAQ (reference sequence).

CDR3 DNA: TGCGCCAGCAGCTTGACAACCAAAAACATTCAGTACTTC. The encoded protein is CASSLTTKNIQYF. The chain employs TRBV5-1 and TRBJ2-4; D remains unclear. Trimming removed 1 base from V and 2 bases from J, with 4 bases in between. This CDR3 is 13 amino acids long. Germline CDR1 and CDR2: SGHRS and YFSETQ. Together with reference TRBV5-1 and TRBJ2-4, the CDR3 gives the full variable domain: KAGVTQTPRYLIKTRGQQVTLSCSPISGHRSVSWYQQTPGQGLQFLFEYFSETQRNKGNFPGRFSGRQFSNSRSEMNVSTLELGDSALYLCASSLTTKNIQYFGAGTRLSVL.

The chain carries TRBV2 and TRBJ2-5; TRBD1 matches at 7 bases. With V trimmed by 5 bases and J by 5 bases, 5 bases remained unmatched. Looked up from germline, CDR1 is SNHLY and CDR2 is FYNNEI. The CDR3 covers 13 residues. The CDR3 sequence: CASSLQGMETQYF. Here the CDR3 DNA reads TGTGCCAGCAGTTTACAGGGGATGGAGACCCAGTACTTC.

The chain uses TRBV7-2 and TRBJ1-5; D is ambiguous. Germline V gene sequence: CDR1 SGHTA, CDR2 FQGNSA. The CDR3 is made up of 14 amino acids. The V end lost 1 base, the J end lost 4 bases, and 8 bases lay between the germline ends. The CDR3 is CASSLGQVNQPQHF. Here the CDR3 DNA reads TGTGCCAGCAGCTTAGGCCAGGTTAATCAGCCCCAGCATTTT.

The rearrangement uses TRBV5-4 and TRBJ2-1; TRBD2 agrees at 7 bases. The junction had 10 bases not matched to a gene; V was cut back by 4 bases and J by 3 bases. Germline V gene lookup returns CDR1 SGHNT and CDR2 YYREEE (reference sequence). The CDR3 length is 16 residues. Here the CDR3 reads CASSPRASGYYNEQFF. As DNA, the CDR3 is TGTGCCAGCAGCCCCCGGGCTAGCGGCTACTACAATGAGCAGTTCTTC. The full variable domain, in which reference TRBV5-4 and TRBJ2-1 provide the parts outside the CDR3, is ETGVTQSPTHLIKTRGQQVTLRCSSQSGHNTVSWYQQALGQGPQFIFQYYREEENGRGNFPPRFSGLQFPNYSSELNVNALELDDSALYLCASSPRASGYYNEQFFGPGTRLTVL.

The chain combines TRBV15 with TRBJ2-7; tentative D call: TRBD1 (6 bases). CDR3 length: 16 residues. The germline V gene encodes CDR1 LNHNV and CDR2 YYDKDF (reference sequence). The V end lost 1 base, the J end lost 2 bases, and 15 bases lay between the germline ends. CDR3 sequence reads: CATSRGSWDTTYEQYF. The CDR3 coding sequence is TGTGCCACCAGCAGAGGTTCCTGGGACACTACCTACGAGCAGTACTTC.

V usage is TRBV11-3 and J usage is TRBJ2-7; D perhaps matches TRBD2 (6 bases). CDR1 and CDR2 from the germline V gene are SGHNT and YENEEA. Trimming stripped 5 bases from V and 5 bases from J, with 16 bases between. This CDR3 comprises 14 residues. The CDR3 region has the DNA TGTGCCAGCAGCCGAGGGACGGGGGATGACGAGCAGTACTTC. Protein sequence: CASSRGTGDDEQYF.

The chain employs TRBV14 and TRBJ2-3; perhaps TRBD1 as D (6 bases). This CDR3 spans 15 amino acids. The V and J ends lost 4 bases and 2 bases respectively, with 13 bases between them. The germline gives CDR1 SGHDN, CDR2 FVKESK. The CDR3 is CASSPRQGYTDTQYF. The CDR3, as DNA: TGTGCCAGCAGCCCCCGGCAGGGGTACACAGATACGCAGTATTTT.

This rearrangement joins TRBV19 to TRBJ1-5, with D hard to call. The CDR3 is 11 residues long. V lost 5 bases, J lost 9 bases, and 8 bases lay in between. From germline, CDR1 is LNHDA and CDR2 SQIVND (reference sequence). The CDR3 region is CASSSAGPQHF. The CDR3 DNA is TGTGCCAGTAGTTCCGCGGGGCCCCAGCATTTT.

This rearrangement joins TRBV11-3 to TRBJ2-7, with 9 bases that match TRBD1. Trimming cost V 4 bases and J 2 bases; bases outside gene matches: 6. The CDR3 extends over 15 amino acids. Germline assignment: CDR1 SGHNT and CDR2 YENEEA. CDR3 sequence reads: CASSWGGQGTYEQYF. The CDR3 region has the DNA TGTGCCAGCAGCTGGGGAGGACAGGGGACCTACGAGCAGTACTTC.

In this sample, this clone turned up a few times. V is TRBV13 and J is TRBJ1-6; D not certain. V was shortened by 5 bases and J by 9 bases, with 8 bases between the two germline ends. Germline V gives CDR1 PRHDT, CDR2 FYEKMQ (reference sequence). CDR3 size: 12 residues. The CDR3 DNA reads as TGTGCCAGCAGCGAGCGAGTTTCACCCCTCCACTTT. Translation gives CASSERVSPLHF.

The V gene is TRBV9, the J gene TRBJ2-1; D unclear. Looked up from germline, CDR1 is SGDLS and CDR2 is YYNGEE. The CDR3 loop spans 14 amino acids. V was cut by 4 bases and J by 7 bases, with 15 bases left in between. The CDR3 bases are TGTGCCAGCAGCTCCCGACATCCTACAAATGAGCAGTTCTTC. This gives the protein CASSSRHPTNEQFF.

The rearrangement uses TRBV18 and TRBJ2-7, with 7 bases identical to TRBD1. This CDR3 has 15 amino acids. Germline V gene data show CDR1 as KGHSH and CDR2 as LQKENI. With 3 bases clipped from V and 0 bases from J, the junction kept 5 bases outside the gene matches. The chain's CDR3 is CASSPRQGSSYEQYF. In DNA form, the CDR3 reads TGTGCCAGCTCACCCAGACAGGGAAGCTCCTACGAGCAGTACTTC.